This TCR beta chain originates from a study of radiation and T cells in renal cell carcinoma. Whole-study context: Nephrectomy followed 15 Gy stereotactic body radiation by 4 weeks. The study, taken as a whole, reports: Pretreatment tumor biopsies were lacking, so baseline clonotypes are unknown.

Measured with immunoSEQ multiplex PCR; TCRdb has only the in-frame clones, and not every one. Found here are 100,000 to 150,000 clones, about four fifths of them singletons; the top ten hold 5.8%. Of note for this clone: Its matching antigen is unknown.

Described time point: blood 2 weeks post-SBRT. Treatment reported: 15 Gy SBRT to primary tumor, nephrectomy 4 weeks later. The CDR3 extends over 14 amino acids. Trimming left V 6 bases short and J 7 bases short, with 16 bases between. Germline values: CDR1 MRHNA, CDR2 SNTAGT. The sample in question was blood, obtained from a patient whose treatment included radiotherapy and nephrectomy. The source of this sequence is a man aged 50-60 years with renal cell carcinoma. The gene calls are TRBV6-4 and TRBJ1-3; a possible D gene is TRBD1 (5 bases). The CDR3 region has the DNA TGTGCCAGCAGCGATAGGGGCCACCTGAACACCATATATTTT. It translates to CASSDRGHLNTIYF.